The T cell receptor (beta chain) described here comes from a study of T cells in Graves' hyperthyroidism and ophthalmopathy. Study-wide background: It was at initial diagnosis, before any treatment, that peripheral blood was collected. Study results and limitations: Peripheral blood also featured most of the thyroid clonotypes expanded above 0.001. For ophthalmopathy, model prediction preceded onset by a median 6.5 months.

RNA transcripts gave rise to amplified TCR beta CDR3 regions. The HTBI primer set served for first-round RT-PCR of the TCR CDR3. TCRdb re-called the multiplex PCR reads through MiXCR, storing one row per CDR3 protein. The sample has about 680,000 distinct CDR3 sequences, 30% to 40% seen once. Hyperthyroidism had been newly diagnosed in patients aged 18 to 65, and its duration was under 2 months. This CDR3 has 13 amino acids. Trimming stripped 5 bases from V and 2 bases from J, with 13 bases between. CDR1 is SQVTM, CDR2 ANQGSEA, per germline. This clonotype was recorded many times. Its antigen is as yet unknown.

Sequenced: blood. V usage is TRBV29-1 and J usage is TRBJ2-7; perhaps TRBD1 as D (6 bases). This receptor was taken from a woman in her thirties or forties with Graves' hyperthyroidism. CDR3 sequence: CSVFRDTTYEQYF. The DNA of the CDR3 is TGCAGCGTTTTCCGGGACACGACCTACGAGCAGTACTTC.